This T cell receptor beta chain was recovered during a study of T-cell memory formation after mild COVID-19. Study-level background: TCR clusters mostly belonged to single donors.

This clonotype was observed a few times. Its antigen is unidentified. With constant-segment primers, 5'RACE yielded cDNA libraries of TCR alpha and TCR beta that carried sample barcodes and UMIs. Each CDR3 protein is one row after TCRdb ran MiXCR on the 5' RACE reads. The table lists around 320,000 distinct CDR3 sequences, roughly an eighth of them singletons. Study-wide results and limits: Whether day 37 second-wave clones are SARS-CoV-2-specific was not confirmed. Later expanders leaned CD4+, whereas clones that contracted between day 15 and 85 were balanced CD4/CD8.

Source material: PBMCs or a T cell subset sorted from them (not recorded which). This TCR derives from a young man who had mild COVID-19 (a few samples of this study predate the infection). Cell type and time point are not known.

This CDR3 is CRDRQGDTEAFF. In DNA form, the CDR3 reads TGCAGGGACAGACAGGGGGACACTGAAGCTTTCTTT. The V and J genes are TRBV20-1 and TRBJ1-1; 9 positions agree with TRBD1. This CDR3 region has 12 residues. CDR1 and CDR2 from the germline V gene are DFQATT and SNEGSKA (reference sequence).